The entry that follows covers one T cell receptor beta chain sequence. The data belong to a study of blood T cell repertoires in COVID-19. At the level of the study: Acute and convalescent COVID-19 specimens originated in the United States, Italy and Spain. Sources were T cells, B-cell-depleted T cells, or PBMCs; the material itself was cDNA or gDNA.

The CDR3 covers 14 residues. Trimming shortened V by 1 base and J by 7 bases, and 8 bases separated the two germline ends. Germline CDR1 reads SGHTA; CDR2 reads FQGNSA. Clones were read by immunoSEQ multiplex PCR, and TCRdb kept only the in-frame ones, dropping some. The data hold about 200,000 clones, with less than 90% observed a single time. What was sequenced was peripheral blood. The rearrangement joins TRBV7-2 to TRBJ1-6; D not certain. This receptor was taken from a woman in her sixties or seventies with acute or convalescent COVID-19. CDR3 amino acids: CASSLVSLNSPLHF. CDR3 nucleotides: TGTGCCAGCAGCTTAGTTAGTTTGAATTCACCCCTCCACTTT.